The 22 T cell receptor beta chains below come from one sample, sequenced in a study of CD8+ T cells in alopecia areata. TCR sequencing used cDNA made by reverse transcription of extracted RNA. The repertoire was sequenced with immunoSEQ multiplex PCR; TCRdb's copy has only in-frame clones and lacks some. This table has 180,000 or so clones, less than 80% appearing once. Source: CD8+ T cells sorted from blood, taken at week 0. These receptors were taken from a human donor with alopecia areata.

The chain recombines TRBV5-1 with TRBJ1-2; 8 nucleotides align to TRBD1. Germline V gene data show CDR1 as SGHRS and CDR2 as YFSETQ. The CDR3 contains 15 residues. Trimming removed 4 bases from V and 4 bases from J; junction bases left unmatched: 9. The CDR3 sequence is CASSRTGQGIYGYTF. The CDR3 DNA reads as TGCGCCAGCAGCCGGACTGGACAGGGCATCTATGGCTACACCTTC.

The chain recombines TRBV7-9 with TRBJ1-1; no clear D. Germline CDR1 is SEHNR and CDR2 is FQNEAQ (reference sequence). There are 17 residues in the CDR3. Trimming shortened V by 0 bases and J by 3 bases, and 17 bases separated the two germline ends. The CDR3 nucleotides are TGTGCCAGCAGCTTAGCGTTGCAGGTTATCGATGACACTGAAGCTTTCTTT. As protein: CASSLALQVIDDTEAFF. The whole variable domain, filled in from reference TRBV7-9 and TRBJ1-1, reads DTGVSQNPRHKITKRGQNVTFRCDPISEHNRLYWYRQTLGQGPEFLTYFQNEAQLEKSRLLSDRFSAERPKGSFSTLEIQRTEQGDSAMYLCASSLALQVIDDTEAFFGQGTRLTVV.

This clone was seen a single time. CDR3 sequence reads: CASSFPGGTEAFF. The CDR3 DNA is TGTGCCAGCAGCTTCCCGGGGGGGACTGAAGCTTTCTTT. The chain couples TRBV7-9 to TRBJ1-1, with D tentatively TRBD1 (5 bases). Per germline, CDR1 SEHNR and CDR2 FQNEAQ (reference sequence). This CDR3 is built from 13 residues. V lost 3 bases, J lost 5 bases, and 10 bases lay in between.

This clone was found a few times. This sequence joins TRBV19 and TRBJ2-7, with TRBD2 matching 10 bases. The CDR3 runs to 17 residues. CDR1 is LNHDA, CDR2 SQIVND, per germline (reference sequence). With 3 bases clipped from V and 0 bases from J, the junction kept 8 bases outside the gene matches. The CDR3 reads CASSMVLAGTYSYEQYF. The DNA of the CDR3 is TGTGCCAGTAGTATGGTACTAGCGGGGACTTACTCCTACGAGCAGTACTTC. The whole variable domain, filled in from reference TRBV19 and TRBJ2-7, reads DGGITQSPKYLFRKEGQNVTLSCEQNLNHDAMYWYRQDPGQGLRLIYYSQIVNDFQKGDIAEGYSVSREKKESFPLTVTSAQKNPTAFYLCASSMVLAGTYSYEQYFGPGTRLTVT.

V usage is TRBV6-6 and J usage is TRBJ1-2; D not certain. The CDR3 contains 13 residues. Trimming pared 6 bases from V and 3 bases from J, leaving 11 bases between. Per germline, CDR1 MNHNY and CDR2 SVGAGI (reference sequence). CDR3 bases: TGTGCCAGCAGCCCCACGGCGGACTATGGCTACACCTTC. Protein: CASSPTADYGYTF.

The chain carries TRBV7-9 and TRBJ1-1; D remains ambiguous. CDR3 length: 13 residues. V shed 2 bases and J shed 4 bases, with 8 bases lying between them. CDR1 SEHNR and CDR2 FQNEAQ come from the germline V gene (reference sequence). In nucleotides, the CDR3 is TGTGCCAGCAGCTTACGGTATTTCACTGAAGCTTTCTTT. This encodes CASSLRYFTEAFF.

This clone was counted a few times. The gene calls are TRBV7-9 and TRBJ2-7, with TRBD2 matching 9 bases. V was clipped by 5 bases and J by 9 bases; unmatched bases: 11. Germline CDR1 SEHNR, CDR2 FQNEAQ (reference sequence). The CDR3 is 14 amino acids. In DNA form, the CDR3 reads TGTGCCAGCAGCCCCGTCTTAGCGGGGGTTGCGCAGTACTTC. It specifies CASSPVLAGVAQYF.

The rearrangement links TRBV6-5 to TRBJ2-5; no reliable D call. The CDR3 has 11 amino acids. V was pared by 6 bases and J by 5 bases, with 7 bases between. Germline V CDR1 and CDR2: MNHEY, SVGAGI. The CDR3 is CASSEIETQYF. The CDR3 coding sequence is TGTGCCAGCAGCGAGATTGAGACCCAGTACTTC.

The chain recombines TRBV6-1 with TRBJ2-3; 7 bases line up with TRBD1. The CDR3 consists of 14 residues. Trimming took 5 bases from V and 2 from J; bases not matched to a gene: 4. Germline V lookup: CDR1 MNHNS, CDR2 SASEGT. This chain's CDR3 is CASSQGQHTDTQYF. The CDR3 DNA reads TGTGCCAGCAGTCAGGGACAGCACACAGATACGCAGTATTTT.

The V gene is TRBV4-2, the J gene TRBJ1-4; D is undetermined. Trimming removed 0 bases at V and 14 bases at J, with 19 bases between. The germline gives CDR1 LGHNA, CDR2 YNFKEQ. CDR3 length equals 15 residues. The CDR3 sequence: CASSQDQNPKRGLFF. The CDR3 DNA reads TGTGCCAGCAGCCAAGATCAAAATCCTAAGCGCGGGCTGTTTTTT.

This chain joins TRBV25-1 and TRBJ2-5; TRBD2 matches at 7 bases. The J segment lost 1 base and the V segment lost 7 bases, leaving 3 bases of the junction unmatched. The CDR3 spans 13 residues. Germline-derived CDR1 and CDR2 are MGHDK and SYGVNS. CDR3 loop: CASTPGGQETQYF. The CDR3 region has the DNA TGTGCCAGCACCCCGGGGGGCCAAGAGACCCAGTACTTC.

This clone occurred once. The CDR3 DNA reads TGTGCCTGGAGTGTAGGACACCCGAACACCGGGGAGCTGTTTTTT. This encodes CAWSVGHPNTGELFF. The chain recombines TRBV30 with TRBJ2-2; TRBD1 might be the D (5 bases). The germline CDR1 and CDR2 sequences are GTSNPN and SVGIG (reference sequence). V lost 0 bases to trimming and J lost 0 bases, with 8 bases between them. The CDR3 length is 15 residues. The full variable domain, its missing parts supplied by reference TRBV30 and TRBJ2-2, is SQTIHQWPATLVQPVGSPLSLECTVEGTSNPNLYWYRQAAGRGLQLLFYSVGIGQISSEVPQNLSASRPQDRQFILSSKKLLLSDSGFYLCAWSVGHPNTGELFFGEGSRLTVL.

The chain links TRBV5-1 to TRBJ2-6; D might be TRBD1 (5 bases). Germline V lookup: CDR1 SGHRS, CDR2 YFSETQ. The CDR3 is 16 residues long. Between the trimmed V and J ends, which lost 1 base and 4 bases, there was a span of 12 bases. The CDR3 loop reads CASSLNKGSGANVLTF. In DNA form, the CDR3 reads TGCGCCAGCAGCTTGAATAAGGGGTCAGGGGCCAACGTCCTGACTTTC. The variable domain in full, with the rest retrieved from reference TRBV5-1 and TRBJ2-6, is KAGVTQTPRYLIKTRGQQVTLSCSPISGHRSVSWYQQTPGQGLQFLFEYFSETQRNKGNFPGRFSGRQFSNSRSEMNVSTLELGDSALYLCASSLNKGSGANVLTFGAGSRLTVL.

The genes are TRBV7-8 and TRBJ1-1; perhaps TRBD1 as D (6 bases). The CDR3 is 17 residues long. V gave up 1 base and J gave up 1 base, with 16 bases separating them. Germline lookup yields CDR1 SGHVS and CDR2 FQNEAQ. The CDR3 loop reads CASSLGVGGGPNTEAFF. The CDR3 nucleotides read TGTGCCAGCAGCTTAGGGGTGGGGGGCGGACCGAACACTGAAGCTTTCTTT.

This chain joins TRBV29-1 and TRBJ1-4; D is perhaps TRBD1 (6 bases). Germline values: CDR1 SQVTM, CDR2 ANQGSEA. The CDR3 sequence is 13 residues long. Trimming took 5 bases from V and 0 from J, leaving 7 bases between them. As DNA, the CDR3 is TGCAGCGTTCAGGGGCCAACTAATGAAAAACTGTTTTTT. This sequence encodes CSVQGPTNEKLFF.

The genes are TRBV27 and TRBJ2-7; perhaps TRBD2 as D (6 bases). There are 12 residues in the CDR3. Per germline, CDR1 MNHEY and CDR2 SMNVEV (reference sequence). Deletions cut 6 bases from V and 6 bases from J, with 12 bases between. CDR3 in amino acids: CASRAPGVEQYF. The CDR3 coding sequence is TGTGCCAGCAGGGCCCCGGGGGTCGAGCAGTACTTC.

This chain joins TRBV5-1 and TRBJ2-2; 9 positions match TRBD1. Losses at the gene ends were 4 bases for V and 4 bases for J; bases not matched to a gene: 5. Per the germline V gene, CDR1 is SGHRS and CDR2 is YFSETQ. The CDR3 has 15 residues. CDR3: CASSPRDRATGELFF. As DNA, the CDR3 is TGCGCCAGCAGCCCCCGGGACAGGGCCACCGGGGAGCTGTTTTTT. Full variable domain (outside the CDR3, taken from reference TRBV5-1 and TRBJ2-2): KAGVTQTPRYLIKTRGQQVTLSCSPISGHRSVSWYQQTPGQGLQFLFEYFSETQRNKGNFPGRFSGRQFSNSRSEMNVSTLELGDSALYLCASSPRDRATGELFFGEGSRLTVL.

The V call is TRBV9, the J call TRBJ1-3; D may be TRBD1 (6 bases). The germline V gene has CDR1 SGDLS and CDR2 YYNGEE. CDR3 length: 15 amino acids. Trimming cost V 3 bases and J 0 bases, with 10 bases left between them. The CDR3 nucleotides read TGTGCCAGCAGCGCAGGGGCTCACTCTGGAAACACCATATATTTT. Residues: CASSAGAHSGNTIYF.

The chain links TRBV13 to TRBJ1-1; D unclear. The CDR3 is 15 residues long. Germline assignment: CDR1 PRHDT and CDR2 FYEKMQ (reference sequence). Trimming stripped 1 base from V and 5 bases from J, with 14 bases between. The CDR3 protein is CASSLASGGRTEAFF. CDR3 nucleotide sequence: TGTGCCAGCAGCTTAGCTTCCGGAGGGAGGACTGAAGCTTTCTTT.

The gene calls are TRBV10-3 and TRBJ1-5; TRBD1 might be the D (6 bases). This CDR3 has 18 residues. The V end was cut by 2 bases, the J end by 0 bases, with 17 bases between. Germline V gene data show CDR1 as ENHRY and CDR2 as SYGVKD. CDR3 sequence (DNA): TGTGCCATCAGTGAGGGGTTGCAGGGGACTTATAGCAATCAGCCCCAGCATTTT. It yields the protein CAISEGLQGTYSNQPQHF.

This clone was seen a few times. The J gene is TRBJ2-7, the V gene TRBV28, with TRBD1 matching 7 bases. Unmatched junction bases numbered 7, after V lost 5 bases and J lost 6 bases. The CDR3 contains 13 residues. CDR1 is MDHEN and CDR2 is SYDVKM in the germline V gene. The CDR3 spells CASSTTGYGEQYF. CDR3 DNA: TGTGCCAGCAGTACGACAGGGTACGGCGAGCAGTACTTC. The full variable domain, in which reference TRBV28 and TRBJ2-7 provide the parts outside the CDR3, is DVKVTQSSRYLVKRTGEKVFLECVQDMDHENMFWYRQDPGLGLRLIYFSYDVKMKEKGDIPEGYSVSREKKERFSLILESASTNQTSMYLCASSTTGYGEQYFGPGTRLTVT.

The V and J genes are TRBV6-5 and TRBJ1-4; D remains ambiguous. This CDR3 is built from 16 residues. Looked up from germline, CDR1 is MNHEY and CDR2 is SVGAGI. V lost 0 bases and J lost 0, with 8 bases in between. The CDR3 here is CASSYSPTPTNEKLFF. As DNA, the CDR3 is TGTGCCAGCAGTTACTCCCCAACCCCAACTAATGAAAAACTGTTTTTT.